This T cell receptor beta chain was sequenced for a study of vaccination and CD4 T cells after COVID-19 (dated by TCRdb to the early 2020s). Regarding the study in general: Convalescent patients had a positive SARS-CoV-2 result on nasal swab PCR, and of these patients, fewer than ten had mild disease and one had severe disease. In the convalescent cohort there were six males and four females, among whom were two Hispanic individuals, seven Caucasians, two Asians and one multiracial person. Participants received two doses of either the Pfizer-BioNTech BNT162b2 vaccine (n=8) or the Moderna mRNA-1273 vaccine (n=2). Post-COVID blood samples were collected from convalescent patients a median of roughly 100 days after diagnosis, with a range of about 30 to 161 days. The time from the second vaccine dose to post-vaccine blood sampling had a median of approximately 72 days and ranged from about 13 to 250 days. Culture stimuli were overlapping spike peptide pools from SARS-CoV-2 and from the common cold coronaviruses HCoV-NL63, HCoV-OC43 and HCoV-229E. Control cultures received a CEFX viral epitope pool as the positive control, an HIV-1 Nef peptide pool as the negative control, or no peptide. In around 9 COVID-19 convalescent patients and a few infection-naive healthy vaccine recipients, researchers compared the spike-specific CD4+ TCR repertoire from before mRNA vaccination with the repertoire from after.

The method was PCR. TCR sequencing of DNA from cultured CD4+ T cells used the Oncomine TCR Beta short-read assay at the Johns Hopkins FTIC core. The QIAamp micro DNA kit was used to extract genomic DNA from the cultured CD4+ T cells. Oncomine TCR Beta libraries from cultured CD4+ T cells were pooled with unique dual indexes and sequenced on an Illumina iSeq 100. Processing in the source paper ran as follows. Non-productive sequences were removed, and CDR3s not starting with C, not ending with F or W, or shorter than 7 amino acids were discarded. Antigen-specific clonotypes were identified using the MANAFEST web application through comparison of peptide-stimulated wells with reference and other culture wells. To be called positive, a clone needed an FDR below 0.05, an odds ratio above 5, and a productive frequency above 0.1% in at least two of three replicate wells. Clonotypes that were significantly expanded in both SARS-CoV-2 spike wells and at least one common cold coronavirus spike condition were defined as cross-reactive. Levenshtein distances (stringdist) and unrooted phylogenetic trees (ape) in R version 3.6.1 were used to assess CDR3 homology. TCRdb redid the processing of the public reads, applying fastp at Q25 and MiXCR, and retained in-frame beta chains. Rows merge per CDR3 protein into single entries with the most common DNA and genes. In this record, the V and J calls reflect TCRdb's handling and not the investigators' own analysis. This sample gives roughly 5,000 distinct CDR3 sequences in total; less than 60% of them show up just once. The ten largest make up 29% of the sample.

This clonotype was seen more than once but under ten times. No antigen is known for it. The sample holds no much larger clone one base away, and base qualities are not on file. General study outcomes and caveats: The study included relatively few convalescent patients and did not analyze early timepoints after natural infection. In convalescent patients, a median around 85% of post-vaccine SARS-CoV-2-reactive clones were detected only after vaccination, and vaccine-specific priming was suggested by this finding. Of the vaccine-specific clones found in convalescent patients, nearly all (304 of 307) were mono-reactive for SARS-CoV-2 spike instead of being cross-reactive with common cold coronaviruses. Although the median number of SARS-CoV-2-reactive clonotypes went up from fewer than 25 after infection to 38 after vaccination, the increase was not significant.

The sample's treatment or condition, from its label and the paper: approximately nine-day PBMC culture with coronavirus spike peptide pools or control peptides (ViraFEST assay). The ViraFEST assay was used in the study, in which antigen-specific T cells were expanded with peptide pools and expanded clonotypes were subsequently identified by TCR sequencing. The convalescent patients' positive SARS-CoV-2 PCR tests were from March to December 2020, which was before the Alpha, Beta and Delta variants emerged in the United States. Around 2 million PBMCs per well were cultured in IMDM with approximately 5% human AB serum and approximately 9.1 IU/ml IL-2, plus 10 ug/ml peptide pools. On days 3 and 7, half of the culture medium was replaced with fresh IL-2-containing medium. Once the cells had been in culture for 9 to 10 days, the EasySep CD4+ T cell isolation kit was used to isolate CD4+ T cells by negative selection. PBMCs were separated from whole blood using Ficoll-Paque Plus gradient centrifugation and then either used fresh or cryopreserved at -140C. Culture conditions were generally each tested in triplicate wells.

The sample consisted of CD4+ T cells from blood, cultured in vitro. The sequence was collected from a human donor who had recovered from COVID-19.

CDR3 region: CASSKGIRGSYGYTF. The DNA is as follows: TGTGCCAGTAGTAAGGGCATTCGAGGGTCCTATGGCTACACCTTC. The chain couples TRBV19 to TRBJ1-2; no confident D gene assignment can be made. A distance of 16 bases separates the germline ends of V and J, which lose 4 bases and 4 bases respectively. Measured from the cysteine to the phenylalanine, the CDR3 is 15 residues long. The read is trimmed to its CDR3 DNA, 45 bases read in frame from base 1. Taken from the germline V gene (reference sequence), the CDR1 and CDR2 loops are LNHDA and SQIVND.